The rows below give T cell receptor beta chains drawn from one sample of a study of memory CD4+ T cells and cytomegalovirus serostatus. TCRdb keeps only in-frame clones here, not all; method: immunoSEQ multiplex PCR. The table shows tens of thousands of clones, with about 79% occurring only once. The specimen sequenced was memory CD4+ T cells from blood. The receptors come from an adult in good health and CMV-seronegative. CDR3s include the opening cysteine and the closing phenylalanine or tryptophan. D genes are given only for firm matches. Clone size appears in some rows only: once, few, many, or a class for an expanded clone.

.	TRBV19	TRBJ1-2	.	CASSARQSQKGPGYTF	TGTGCCAGTAGTGCCAGACAGTCCCAAAAGGGGCCTGGCTACACCTTC
.	TRBV7-2	TRBJ2-5	.	CASSQTSEGTQYF	TGTGCCAGCAGCCAAACCAGCGAGGGGACCCAGTACTTC
.	TRBV6-1	TRBJ2-2	.	CASSEFPPGSNTGELFF	TGTGCCAGCAGTGAATTTCCCCCCGGATCGAACACCGGGGAGCTGTTTTTT
.	TRBV18	TRBJ2-1	.	CASGLRSYNEQFF	TGTGCCAGCGGACTTCGAAGTTACAATGAGCAGTTCTTC
.	TRBV6-6	TRBJ2-7	.	CASSRGTYEQYF	TGTGCCAGCAGTCGGGGGACCTACGAGCAGTACTTC
.	TRBV4-1	TRBJ2-3	.	CASSPQSRSTDTQYF	TGCGCCAGCAGCCCCCAGAGCCGGAGCACAGATACGCAGTATTTT
once	TRBV4-3	TRBJ1-1	.	CASSQDNVNTEAFF	TGCGCCAGCAGCCAAGATAACGTGAACACTGAAGCTTTCTTT
few	TRBV27	TRBJ1-3	TRBD1	CASSPFPGQGNTIYF	TGTGCCAGCAGCCCTTTCCCGGGACAGGGAAACACCATATATTTT
.	TRBV9	TRBJ1-2	TRBD1	CASSLTGEGGYTF	TGTGCCAGCAGCCTTACAGGGGAGGGTGGCTACACCTTC
.	TRBV11-2	TRBJ1-4	.	CASSPGLYANEKLFF	TGTGCCAGCAGCCCAGGCCTATACGCTAATGAAAAACTGTTTTTT
.	TRBV19	TRBJ2-7	.	CASSNRGGEQYF	TGTGCCAGTAGTAACCGGGGAGGCGAGCAGTACTTC
.	TRBV6-5	TRBJ2-5	TRBD2	CASSRTSRETQYF	TGTGCCAGCAGCAGGACTAGCCGGGAGACCCAGTACTTC
.	TRBV4-1	TRBJ2-1	.	CASSQEGRSARNEQFF	TGCGCCAGCAGCCAAGAAGGCAGGTCCGCGCGCAATGAGCAGTTCTTC
.	TRBV5-1	TRBJ2-7	.	CASSLDLGWEQYF	TGCGCCAGCAGCTTGGACTTAGGGTGGGAGCAGTACTTC
few	TRBV13	TRBJ2-2	.	CASSSGQTRIRAGELFF	TGTGCCAGCAGCTCCGGACAGACCCGGATCCGGGCCGGGGAGCTGTTTTTT
once	TRBV7-9	TRBJ2-3	.	CASSPDKLSTDTQYF	TGTGCCAGCAGCCCCGACAAGCTTAGCACAGATACGCAGTATTTT
.	TRBV7-3	TRBJ1-3	.	CASSSGPGNTIYF	TGTGCCAGCAGCTCGGGCCCGGGAAACACCATATATTTT
.	TRBV5-1	TRBJ2-7	.	CASSSQGGLSYEQYF	TGCGCCAGCAGCTCCCAAGGGGGTCTCTCCTACGAGCAGTACTTC
.	TRBV7-3	TRBJ1-1	TRBD1	CASSLQGRNTEAFF	TGTGCCAGCAGCCTACAGGGGCGGAACACTGAAGCTTTCTTT
.	TRBV5-4	TRBJ1-6	.	CASSSTRGNSPLHF	TGTGCCAGCAGCTCAACCAGGGGTAATTCACCCCTCCACTTT
.	TRBV29-1	TRBJ1-2	.	CSVADSEANYGYTF	TGCAGCGTTGCGGACAGCGAGGCCAACTATGGCTACACCTTC
.	TRBV19	TRBJ2-1	.	CASSHPPPVDEQFF	TGTGCCAGTAGTCACCCCCCCCCTGTGGATGAGCAGTTCTTC
.	TRBV6-5	TRBJ1-1	.	CASSYSHTMNTEAFF	TGTGCCAGCAGTTACTCACACACCATGAACACTGAAGCTTTCTTT
few	TRBV19	TRBJ1-1	.	CASSIQENTEAFF	TGTGCCAGTAGTATCCAGGAGAACACTGAAGCTTTCTTT
.	TRBV6-6	TRBJ2-3	.	CASRVSDGADTQYF	TGTGCCAGCCGGGTGTCGGACGGGGCAGATACGCAGTATTTT
.	TRBV7-2	TRBJ1-6	.	CASSLGYPKSPLHF	TGTGCCAGCAGCTTAGGATACCCTAAATCACCCCTCCACTTT
.	TRBV7-9	TRBJ2-7	.	CASSLAETYEQYF	TGTGCCAGCAGCTTAGCAGAAACCTACGAGCAGTACTTC
.	TRBV19	TRBJ2-2	TRBD2	CASSTPLLAGGYTGELFF	TGTGCCAGTAGTACACCACTCCTAGCGGGGGGTTACACCGGGGAGCTGTTTTTT
.	TRBV18	TRBJ1-4	.	CASSPDATNEKLFF	TGTGCCAGCTCACCCGATGCAACTAATGAAAAACTGTTTTTT
.	TRBV9	TRBJ1-3	TRBD1	CASSVGTGTGSTRSGNTIYF	TGTGCCAGCAGCGTAGGAACCGGGACAGGGAGCACTCGTTCTGGAAACACCATATATTTT
.	TRBV5-1	TRBJ2-1	TRBD1	CASRRGDRGGYNEQFF	TGCGCCAGCAGGAGAGGGGACAGGGGCGGATACAATGAGCAGTTCTTC
.	TRBV5-8	TRBJ2-1	.	CASSLTIGGEQFF	TGTGCCAGCAGCTTGACCATCGGAGGTGAGCAGTTCTTC
.	TRBV5-4	TRBJ1-2	.	CASLPSGAANYGYTF	TGTGCCAGCCTCCCTTCTGGGGCTGCTAACTATGGCTACACCTTC
.	TRBV7-2	TRBJ2-7	TRBD2	CASSLGPLTSGGGLYEQYF	TGTGCCAGCAGCTTAGGCCCGTTGACTAGCGGGGGGGGACTCTACGAGCAGTACTTC
.	TRBV5-1	TRBJ2-2	.	CASSRVSAGGDTGELFF	TGCGCCAGCAGCCGTGTTTCGGCCGGGGGCGACACCGGGGAGCTGTTTTTT
.	TRBV27	TRBJ2-1	TRBD2	CASRTGGLQNEQFF	TGTGCCAGCAGGACGGGGGGACTACAGAATGAGCAGTTCTTC
.	TRBV28	TRBJ1-1	.	CASSPQWGTEAFF	TGTGCCAGCAGCCCTCAGTGGGGCACTGAAGCTTTCTTT
.	TRBV9	TRBJ2-7	TRBD1	CASSVGQGAYEQYF	TGTGCCAGCAGCGTAGGGCAGGGGGCTTACGAGCAGTACTTC
.	TRBV20-1	TRBJ1-1	.	CSASRSIEAFF	TGCAGTGCCAGCAGGAGTATTGAAGCTTTCTTT
.	TRBV5-4	TRBJ2-5	.	CASSLVPGPQETQYF	TGTGCCAGCAGCTTGGTGCCGGGGCCCCAAGAGACCCAGTACTTC